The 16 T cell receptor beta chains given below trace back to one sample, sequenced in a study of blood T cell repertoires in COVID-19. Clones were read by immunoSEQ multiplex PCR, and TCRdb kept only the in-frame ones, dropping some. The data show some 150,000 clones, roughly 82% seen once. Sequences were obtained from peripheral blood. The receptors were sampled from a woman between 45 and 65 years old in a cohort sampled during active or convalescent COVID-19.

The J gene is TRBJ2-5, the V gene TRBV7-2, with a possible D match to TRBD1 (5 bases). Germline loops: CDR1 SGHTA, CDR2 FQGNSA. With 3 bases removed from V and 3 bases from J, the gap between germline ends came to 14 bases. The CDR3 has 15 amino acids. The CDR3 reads CASSFGAWTEETQYF. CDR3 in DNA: TGTGCCAGCAGCTTTGGGGCTTGGACCGAAGAGACCCAGTACTTC.

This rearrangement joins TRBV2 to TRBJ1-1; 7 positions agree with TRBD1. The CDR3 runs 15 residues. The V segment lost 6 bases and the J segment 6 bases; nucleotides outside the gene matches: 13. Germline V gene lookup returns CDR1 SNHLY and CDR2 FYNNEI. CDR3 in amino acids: CASRLTQGGVAEAFF. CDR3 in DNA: TGTGCCAGCAGATTGACCCAGGGGGGCGTCGCTGAAGCTTTCTTT.

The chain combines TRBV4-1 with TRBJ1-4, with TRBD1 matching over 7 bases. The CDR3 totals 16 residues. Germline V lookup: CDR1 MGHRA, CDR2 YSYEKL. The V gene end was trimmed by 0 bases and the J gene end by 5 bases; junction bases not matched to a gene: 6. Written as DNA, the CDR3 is TGCGCCAGCAGCCAAGATCTACAGGGGACAAATGAAAAACTGTTTTTT. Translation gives CASSQDLQGTNEKLFF.

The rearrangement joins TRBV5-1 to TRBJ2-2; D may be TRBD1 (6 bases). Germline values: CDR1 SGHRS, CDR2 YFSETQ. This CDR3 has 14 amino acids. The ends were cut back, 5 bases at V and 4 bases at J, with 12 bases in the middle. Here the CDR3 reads CASSTGTFTGELFF. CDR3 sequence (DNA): TGCGCCAGCAGTACCGGGACATTCACCGGGGAGCTGTTTTTT.

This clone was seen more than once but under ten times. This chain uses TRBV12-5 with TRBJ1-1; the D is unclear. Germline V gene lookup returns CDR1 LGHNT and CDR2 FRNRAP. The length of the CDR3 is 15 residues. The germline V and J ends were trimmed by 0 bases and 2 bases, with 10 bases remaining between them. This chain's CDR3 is CASGLVQDTNTEAFF. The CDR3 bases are TGTGCTAGTGGTTTGGTACAAGACACCAACACTGAAGCTTTCTTT.

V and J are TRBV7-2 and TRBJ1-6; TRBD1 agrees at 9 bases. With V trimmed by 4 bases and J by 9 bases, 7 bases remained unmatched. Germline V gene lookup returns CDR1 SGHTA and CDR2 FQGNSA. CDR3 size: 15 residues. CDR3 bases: TGTGCCAGCAGCTCCCGCCGGGACAGGGTTTCACCCCTCCACTTT. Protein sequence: CASSSRRDRVSPLHF.

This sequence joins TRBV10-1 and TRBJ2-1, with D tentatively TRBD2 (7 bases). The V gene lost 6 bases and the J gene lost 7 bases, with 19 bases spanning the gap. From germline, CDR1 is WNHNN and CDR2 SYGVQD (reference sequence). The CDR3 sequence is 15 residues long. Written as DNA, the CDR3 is TGCGCCAGCAGCAAGGGGGGGACTGGGGGGAATGAGCAGTTCTTC. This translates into CASSKGGTGGNEQFF.

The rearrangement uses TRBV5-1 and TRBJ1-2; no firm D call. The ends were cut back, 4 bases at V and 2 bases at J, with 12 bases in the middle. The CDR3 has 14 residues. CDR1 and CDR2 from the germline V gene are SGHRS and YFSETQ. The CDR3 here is CASSVEQKNYGYTF. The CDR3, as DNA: TGCGCCAGCAGCGTCGAACAGAAGAACTATGGCTACACCTTC.

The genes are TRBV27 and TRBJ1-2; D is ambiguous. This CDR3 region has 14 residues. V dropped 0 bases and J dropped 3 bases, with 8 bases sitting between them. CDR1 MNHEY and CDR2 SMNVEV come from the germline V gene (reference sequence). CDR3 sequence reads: CASSLSGQYYGYTF. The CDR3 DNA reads TGTGCCAGCAGTTTATCGGGCCAATACTATGGCTACACCTTC.

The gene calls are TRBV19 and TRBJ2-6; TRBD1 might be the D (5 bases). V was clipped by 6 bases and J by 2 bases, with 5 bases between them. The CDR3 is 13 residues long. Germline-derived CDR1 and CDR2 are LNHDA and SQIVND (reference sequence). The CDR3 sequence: CASRGPGANVLTF. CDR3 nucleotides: TGTGCCAGTAGGGGGCCTGGGGCCAACGTCCTGACTTTC.

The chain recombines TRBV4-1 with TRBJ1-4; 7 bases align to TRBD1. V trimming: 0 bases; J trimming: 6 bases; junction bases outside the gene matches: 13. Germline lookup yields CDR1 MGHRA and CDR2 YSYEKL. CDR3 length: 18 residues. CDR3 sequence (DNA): TGCGCCAGCAGCCAAGATTCGGCAGGGGGAATTTTTTATGAAAAACTGTTTTTT. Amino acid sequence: CASSQDSAGGIFYEKLFF.

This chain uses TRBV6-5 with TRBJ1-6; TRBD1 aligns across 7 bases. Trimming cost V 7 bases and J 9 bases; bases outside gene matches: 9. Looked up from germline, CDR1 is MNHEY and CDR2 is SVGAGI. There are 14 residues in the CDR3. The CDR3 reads CASNGQEFSSPLHF. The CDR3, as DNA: TGTGCCAGCAACGGACAGGAGTTCTCTTCACCCCTCCACTTT.

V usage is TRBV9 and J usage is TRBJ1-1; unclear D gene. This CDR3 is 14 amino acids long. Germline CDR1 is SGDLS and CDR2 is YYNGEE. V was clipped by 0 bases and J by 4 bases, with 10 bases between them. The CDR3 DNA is TGTGCCAGCAGCGTAGCTACCTCTTTCACTGAAGCTTTCTTT. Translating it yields CASSVATSFTEAFF.

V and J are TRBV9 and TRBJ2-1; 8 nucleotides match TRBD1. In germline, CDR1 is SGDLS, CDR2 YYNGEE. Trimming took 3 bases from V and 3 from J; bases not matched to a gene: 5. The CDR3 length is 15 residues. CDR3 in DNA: TGTGCCAGCAGCGGAGGGACAGGAGGCTACAATGAGCAGTTCTTC. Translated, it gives CASSGGTGGYNEQFF.

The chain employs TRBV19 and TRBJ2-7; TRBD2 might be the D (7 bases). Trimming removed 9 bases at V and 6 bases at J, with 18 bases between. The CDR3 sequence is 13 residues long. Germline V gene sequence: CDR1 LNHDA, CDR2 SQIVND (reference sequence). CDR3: CASSRGLLSEQYF. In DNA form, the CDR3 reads TGTGCCAGCTCCAGGGGACTATTATCCGAGCAGTACTTC.

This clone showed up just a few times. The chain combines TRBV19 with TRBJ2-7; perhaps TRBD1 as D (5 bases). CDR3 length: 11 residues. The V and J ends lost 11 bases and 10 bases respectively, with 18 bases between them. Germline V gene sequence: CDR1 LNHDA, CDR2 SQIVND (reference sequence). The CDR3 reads CASRDSLIQYF. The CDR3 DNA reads TGTGCCTCCAGGGATAGTCTGATACAGTACTTC.